The 30 T cell receptor beta chains in this list originate from one sample, sequenced in a study of blood T cell repertoires in COVID-19. TCRdb's table, derived via immunoSEQ multiplex PCR, lists solely in-frame clones and lacks some. In the table there are roughly 100,000 clones, 75% to 90% of which are singletons. The specimen sequenced was peripheral blood. The source is an elderly man with acute or convalescent COVID-19.

This chain's CDR3 is CASSQAQGAYEQYF. The CDR3 region has the DNA TGCGCCAGCAGCCAAGCCCAGGGGGCCTACGAGCAGTACTTC. This chain links TRBV4-1 with TRBJ2-7; 7 bases line up with TRBD1. The germline V gene has CDR1 MGHRA and CDR2 YSYEKL. Trimming removed 1 base from V and 2 bases from J; junction bases left unmatched: 2. The CDR3 runs 14 residues.

V and J are TRBV2 and TRBJ1-5, with D tentatively TRBD1 (5 bases). CDR1 is SNHLY, CDR2 FYNNEI, per germline. V lost 2 bases to trimming and J lost 0 bases, with 8 bases between them. The CDR3 is 15 residues long. The DNA of the CDR3 is TGTGCCAGCAGTGAATCGGGACTTAGCAATCAGCCCCAGCATTTT. The encoded protein is CASSESGLSNQPQHF.

The CDR3 nucleotides read TGTGCCAGTAAAAGGGGACACATTGCTGGAAACACCATATATTTT. It translates to CASKRGHIAGNTIYF. The chain recombines TRBV19 with TRBJ1-3; tentative D call: TRBD1 (6 bases). With 7 bases removed from V and 2 bases from J, the gap between germline ends came to 15 bases. This CDR3 has 15 residues. Per the germline V gene, CDR1 is LNHDA and CDR2 is SQIVND (reference sequence).

The V and J genes are TRBV11-2 and TRBJ1-3, with 8 bases aligning to TRBD1. Germline loops: CDR1 SGHAT, CDR2 FQNNGV. This CDR3 region has 16 residues. Germline trimming cut 5 bases from V and 2 bases from J; bases unmatched to any gene: 8. CDR3 DNA: TGTGCCAGCAGCCCCCGACAGGGGAAGGCTGGAAACACCATATATTTT. Amino acids: CASSPRQGKAGNTIYF. Combining the CDR3 with reference TRBV11-2 and TRBJ1-3 gives the whole variable domain EAGVAQSPRYKIIEKRQSVAFWCNPISGHATLYWYQQILGQGPKLLIQFQNNGVVDDSQLPKDRFSAERLKGVDSTLKIQPAKLEDSAVYLCASSPRQGKAGNTIYFGEGSWLTVV.

V and J are TRBV6-5 and TRBJ1-4; 7 positions match TRBD1. The CDR3 runs to 14 residues. Trimming cost V 5 bases and J 8 bases; bases outside gene matches: 8. CDR1 MNHEY and CDR2 SVGAGI come from the germline V gene. The CDR3 DNA reads as TGTGCCAGCAGTCGACAGGGTCGGCAAGAAAAACTGTTTTTT. Translation gives CASSRQGRQEKLFF.

This clone was seen a few times. The chain combines TRBV18 with TRBJ1-2, with a possible D match to TRBD1 (6 bases). This CDR3 contains 13 residues. CDR1 and CDR2 (germline): KGHSH, LQKENI. The V and J ends lost 5 bases and 5 bases respectively, with 12 bases between them. The CDR3 coding sequence is TGTGCCAGCTCATCCCGGGACACGTATGGCTACACCTTC. Encoded protein: CASSSRDTYGYTF.

The chain has TRBV5-4 and TRBJ2-5; TRBD1 might be the D (5 bases). The CDR3 is 15 residues long. Germline CDR1 is SGHNT and CDR2 is YYREEE (reference sequence). The germline V and J ends were trimmed by 2 bases and 0 bases, with 11 bases remaining between them. DNA of the CDR3: TGTGCCAGCAGCTTTAGGCTCAGGGACCAAGAGACCCAGTACTTC. Its translation is CASSFRLRDQETQYF.

The chain has TRBV4-3 and TRBJ2-3; no clear D gene. V dropped 0 bases and J dropped 1 base, with 8 bases sitting between them. The CDR3 is 15 residues long. Germline V lookup: CDR1 LGHNA, CDR2 YSLEER. CDR3 sequence: CASSQDASGTDTQYF. The CDR3 DNA is TGCGCCAGCAGCCAAGATGCGAGCGGCACAGATACGCAGTATTTT.

The rearrangement links TRBV7-9 to TRBJ1-2; D not certain. Between the trimmed V and J ends, which lost 5 bases and 5 bases, there was a span of 9 bases. The V gene's germline CDR1 is SEHNR and CDR2 FQNEAQ (reference sequence). CDR3 length: 12 residues. CDR3 protein: CASSNPLYGYTF. CDR3 sequence (DNA): TGTGCCAGCAGCAATCCACTGTATGGCTACACCTTC.

This clone occurred once. The gene calls are TRBV9 and TRBJ1-6; 7 nucleotides line up with TRBD1. Germline V CDR1 and CDR2: SGDLS, YYNGEE. The CDR3 contains 15 residues. With 4 bases clipped from V and 10 bases from J, the junction kept 11 bases outside the gene matches. The CDR3 DNA reads as TGTGCCAGCAGCCCAGAAGTACAGGGGTACTCACCCCTCCACTTT. Protein product: CASSPEVQGYSPLHF.

The V gene is TRBV18, the J gene TRBJ1-3; the D is unclear. Germline V gene lookup returns CDR1 KGHSH and CDR2 LQKENI. The CDR3 loop spans 14 amino acids. V was cut by 0 bases and J by 0 bases, with 3 bases left in between. The CDR3 bases are TGTGCCAGCTCACCACCGGCCTCTGGAAACACCATATATTTT. Translating it yields CASSPPASGNTIYF.

The chain combines TRBV3-1 (or the pseudogene TRBV3-2) with TRBJ1-2; D is perhaps TRBD1 (5 bases). V was cut by 2 bases and J by 8 bases, with 12 bases left in between. The CDR3 is 13 amino acids. Germline V gives CDR1 LGHDT, CDR2 YNNKEL (reference sequence). This chain's CDR3 is CASSQSGGFGYTF. Here the CDR3 DNA reads TGTGCCAGCAGCCAATCCGGGGGGTTCGGCTACACCTTC.

V is TRBV7-9 and J is TRBJ2-7; 13 bases agree with TRBD2. The CDR3 is 16 residues long. Trimming removed 5 bases from V and 4 bases from J; junction bases left unmatched: 8. Germline V lookup: CDR1 SEHNR, CDR2 FQNEAQ (reference sequence). CDR3 DNA sequence: TGTGCCAGCAGCCCCCCCGGACTAGCGGGGGAGTACGAGCAGTACTTC. This translates into CASSPPGLAGEYEQYF.

This chain uses TRBV19 with TRBJ2-7, with TRBD1 matching over 7 bases. CDR1 and CDR2 (germline): LNHDA, SQIVND (reference sequence). The ends lost 3 bases at V and 2 bases at J; junction bases unmatched: 7. The CDR3 consists of 15 residues. CDR3 loop: CASSMRGQTPYEQYF. The CDR3 DNA is TGTGCCAGTAGTATGAGGGGGCAGACTCCCTACGAGCAGTACTTC.

This chain connects TRBV9 to TRBJ2-5; 7 bases line up with TRBD2. Germline CDR1 SGDLS, CDR2 YYNGEE. This CDR3 is built from 14 residues. The junction had 3 bases not matched to a gene; V was cut back by 0 bases and J by 4 bases. The CDR3, as DNA: TGTGCCAGCAGCGTAGAAGCGGGGCGAGAGACCCAGTACTTC. Its translation: CASSVEAGRETQYF.

This chain joins TRBV4-1 and TRBJ1-6, with a weak D call TRBD1 (5 bases). Germline loops: CDR1 MGHRA, CDR2 YSYEKL. Trimming pared 2 bases from V and 7 bases from J, leaving 12 bases between. The CDR3 has 15 amino acids. The CDR3 DNA follows: TGCGCCAGCAGCCAACCGGGGGTGGCCAATTCACCCCTCCACTTT. It codes for CASSQPGVANSPLHF.

The chain employs TRBV6-4 and TRBJ2-3, with 8 bases lining up with TRBD1. V was clipped by 5 bases and J by 4 bases; unmatched bases: 8. There are 15 residues in the CDR3. CDR1 and CDR2 (germline): MRHNA, SNTAGT. The CDR3 DNA sequence: TGTGCCAGCAGTCCCCAGGGGGCCGGATCAGATACGCAGTATTTT. Its translation is CASSPQGAGSDTQYF.

A few counts support this clone. J is TRBJ2-2 and V is TRBV18; D call uncertain. The V and J ends lost 2 bases and 7 bases respectively, with 11 bases between them. The CDR3 length is 14 residues. The germline gives CDR1 KGHSH, CDR2 LQKENI. CDR3: CASSPGEQVGELFF. The CDR3 bases are TGTGCCAGCTCACCAGGCGAGCAGGTCGGGGAGCTGTTTTTT.

The chain combines TRBV6-5 with TRBJ1-4; D call uncertain. With 8 bases removed from V and 8 bases from J, the gap between germline ends came to 12 bases. CDR3 length equals 12 residues. CDR1 is MNHEY, CDR2 SVGAGI, per germline. Written as DNA, the CDR3 is TGTGCCAGCTCCTTCACGAGGGAAAAACTGTTTTTT. Translated, it gives CASSFTREKLFF.

The J gene is TRBJ1-5, the V gene TRBV27, with no clear D. V was pared by 8 bases and J by 9 bases, with 17 bases between. The CDR3 loop spans 13 amino acids. Germline V lookup: CDR1 MNHEY, CDR2 SMNVEV (reference sequence). The CDR3 reads CASGSQALSPQHF. CDR3 DNA sequence: TGTGCCAGCGGTAGTCAGGCCTTATCGCCCCAGCATTTT.

V is TRBV19 and J is TRBJ1-1; TRBD1 is a possible D gene (5 bases). V was cut by 6 bases and J by 1 base, with 21 bases left in between. CDR1 and CDR2 from the germline V gene are LNHDA and SQIVND (reference sequence). This CDR3 comprises 17 residues. CDR3 nucleotide sequence: TGTGCCAGTAGGACCCCAGGAGGGACTCTGCGGAACACTGAAGCTTTCTTT. It yields the protein CASRTPGGTLRNTEAFF.

This clone appeared a few times. The chain combines TRBV7-8 with TRBJ1-5; tentative D call: TRBD1 (6 bases). The CDR3 runs to 15 residues. V lost 4 bases, J lost 6 bases, and 16 bases lay in between. Looked up from germline, CDR1 is SGHVS and CDR2 is FQNEAQ. The CDR3 sequence: CASSSTGGQGQPQHF. The CDR3 nucleotides read TGTGCCAGCAGCTCGACGGGGGGGCAGGGTCAGCCCCAGCATTTT.

This clone was seen just once. The CDR3 DNA follows: TGTGCCAGCAGCCACTTGGGAGGGTACAATGAGCAGTTCTTC. Protein: CASSHLGGYNEQFF. This rearrangement joins TRBV14 to TRBJ2-1, with TRBD2 identical over 7 bases. The germline gives CDR1 SGHDN, CDR2 FVKESK. The CDR3 has 14 residues. V gave up 3 bases and J gave up 4 bases; unmatched junction bases: 3.

The chain employs TRBV11-3 and TRBJ2-1; 8 bases fit TRBD1. Trimming removed 0 bases from V and 10 bases from J; junction bases left unmatched: 11. This CDR3 comprises 16 residues. Germline CDR1 reads SGHNT; CDR2 reads YENEEA. CDR3 nucleotide sequence: TGTGCCAGCAGCTTAGATGGGACAGGCGGGCCTGGGGAGCAGTTCTTC. Amino acid sequence: CASSLDGTGGPGEQFF.

V gene TRBV30 combines with J gene TRBJ2-7; 12 bases map to TRBD2. From germline, CDR1 is GTSNPN and CDR2 SVGIG (reference sequence). Trimming cost V 2 bases and J 0 bases; bases outside gene matches: 5. The CDR3 spans 16 residues. The CDR3, as DNA: TGTGCCTGGAGTCGAGGGGGACTAGCGGGCTCCTACGAGCAGTACTTC. Translated, it gives CAWSRGGLAGSYEQYF.

The chain is built from TRBV6-2 or TRBV6-3 and TRBJ2-7; D might be TRBD2 (6 bases). Germline values: CDR1 MNHEY, CDR2 SVGEGT. This CDR3 contains 15 residues. V lost 1 base and J 2 bases, leaving 12 bases between the germline ends. Written as DNA, the CDR3 is TGTGCCAGCAGTTACTATGCGGGACCTACCTACGAGCAGTACTTC. Translation gives CASSYYAGPTYEQYF.

The chain employs TRBV19 and TRBJ1-4; D is possibly TRBD1 (6 bases). The V end was cut by 5 bases, the J end by 5 bases, with 12 bases between. Per the germline V gene, CDR1 is LNHDA and CDR2 is SQIVND (reference sequence). The CDR3 runs to 14 residues. In nucleotides, the CDR3 is TGTGCCAGTAGTCCGACAGGACAAAATGAAAAACTGTTTTTT. The encoded protein is CASSPTGQNEKLFF. The whole variable domain, filled in from reference TRBV19 and TRBJ1-4, reads DGGITQSPKYLFRKEGQNVTLSCEQNLNHDAMYWYRQDPGQGLRLIYYSQIVNDFQKGDIAEGYSVSREKKESFPLTVTSAQKNPTAFYLCASSPTGQNEKLFFGSGTQLSVL.

This rearrangement joins TRBV6-2 or TRBV6-3 to TRBJ2-3; the D is unclear. Germline V gives CDR1 MNHEY, CDR2 SVGEGT. The CDR3 is 13 amino acids. Trimming pared 4 bases from V and 6 bases from J, leaving 11 bases between. The CDR3 DNA reads as TGTGCCAGCAGTTTTCTTTCCTCGGATACGCAGTATTTT. Translation gives CASSFLSSDTQYF.

This rearrangement joins TRBV7-2 to TRBJ2-1; possible D gene TRBD2, 6 bases. In germline, CDR1 is SGHTA, CDR2 FQGNSA. The CDR3 extends over 15 amino acids. V lost 5 bases and J lost 6, with 17 bases in between. The CDR3 sequence: CASSPTSSYPNEQFF. The CDR3 DNA sequence: TGTGCCAGCAGCCCTACTAGCAGTTATCCCAATGAGCAGTTCTTC. The whole variable domain, filled in from reference TRBV7-2 and TRBJ2-1, reads GAGVSQSPSNKVTEKGKDVELRCDPISGHTALYWYRQSLGQGLEFLIYFQGNSAPDKSGLPSDRFSAERTGGSVSTLTIQRTQQEDSAVYLCASSPTSSYPNEQFFGPGTRLTVL.

The V call is TRBV19, the J call TRBJ2-1, with 12 bases lining up with TRBD2. The CDR3 sequence is 14 residues long. With V trimmed by 5 bases and J by 7 bases, 3 bases remained unmatched. Germline V gene sequence: CDR1 LNHDA, CDR2 SQIVND (reference sequence). The CDR3 nucleotides are TGTGCCAGTAGTGGGCTAGCGGGAGGGAATGAGCAGTTCTTC. Translating it yields CASSGLAGGNEQFF.